These 21 T cell receptor beta chains came from one sample sequenced in a study of identical twins. From the 5' RACE reads, TCRdb called clonotypes with MiXCR, one entry per CDR3 protein. This table holds approximately 620,000 distinct CDR3 sequences, under 9% found once. The same sample was also used in a study of yellow fever vaccine responses in identical twins.

The sequenced sample consisted of PBMCs. These receptors came from a woman between 18 and 29 years old in good health.

This clonotype was counted between two and nine times. This chain joins TRBV15 and TRBJ2-4; no reliable D call. This CDR3 spans 13 amino acids. Germline values: CDR1 LNHNV, CDR2 YYDKDF (reference sequence). Trimming removed 0 bases at V and 9 bases at J, with 9 bases between. CDR3 region: CATSRDLRVIQYF. In DNA form, the CDR3 reads TGTGCCACCAGCAGAGATTTAAGGGTCATTCAGTACTTC.

The CDR3 protein is CASSTDSRGVSYNEQFF. The CDR3 DNA follows: TGTGCCAGTAGTACCGATAGCCGGGGGGTCTCCTACAATGAGCAGTTCTTC. This chain uses TRBV19 with TRBJ2-1; 7 bases line up with TRBD2. Germline V gene sequence: CDR1 LNHDA, CDR2 SQIVND (reference sequence). The V gene end was trimmed by 4 bases and the J gene end by 0 bases; junction bases not matched to a gene: 9. CDR3 size: 17 residues.

This clonotype was seen a few times. The V and J genes are TRBV7-9 and TRBJ1-4; no clear D gene. Trimming removed 2 bases from V and 3 bases from J, with 10 bases in between. The CDR3 is 15 amino acids. From germline, CDR1 is SEHNR and CDR2 FQNEAQ (reference sequence). This chain's CDR3 is CASSLSWQPNEKLFF. The CDR3 nucleotides read TGTGCCAGCAGCTTATCGTGGCAGCCTAATGAAAAACTGTTTTTT.

V is TRBV29-1 and J is TRBJ1-2; TRBD1 is a possible D gene (6 bases). This CDR3 spans 13 amino acids. Germline CDR1 reads SQVTM; CDR2 reads ANQGSEA. Trimming removed 3 bases from V and 6 bases from J, with 14 bases in between. The CDR3 DNA is TGCAGCGTTGATCTCCCGGGGGCTAATGGCTACACCTTC. Its translation is CSVDLPGANGYTF.

The chain joins TRBV29-1 to TRBJ2-6, with a possible D match to TRBD1 (6 bases). Germline assignment: CDR1 SQVTM and CDR2 ANQGSEA. The CDR3 is made up of 13 amino acids. V was clipped by 7 bases and J by 6 bases, with 13 bases between them. The DNA for the CDR3 is TGCAGCGCTACAGGGCCAGAGGCCAACGTCCTGACTTTC. Its protein is CSATGPEANVLTF.

This clonotype was observed at least ten times. This chain links TRBV29-1 with TRBJ2-2, with 8 bases that match TRBD1. The CDR3 spans 13 residues. Germline V gene sequence: CDR1 SQVTM, CDR2 ANQGSEA. J lost 4 bases, V lost 4 bases, and 2 bases had no gene match. The CDR3 coding sequence is TGCAGCGTTGGCAGGGGGCCCACCGGGGAGCTGTTTTTT. Its translation is CSVGRGPTGELFF.

This clonotype appeared a few times. The V gene is TRBV12-3 or TRBV12-4, the J gene TRBJ2-1, with 7 bases matching TRBD1. J was trimmed by 8 bases and V by 6 bases; bases with no gene match: 16. This CDR3 is built from 16 residues. Here the CDR3 DNA reads TGTGCCAGCAGCCACAGTCAGGACAGGCACAGGTATGAGCAGTTCTTC. Encoded protein: CASSHSQDRHRYEQFF.

Comments on this clonotype: One junction end disagrees with the germline gene, perhaps due to a read error. V and J are TRBV9 and TRBJ2-7; 11 bases map to TRBD1. The CDR3 loop spans 13 amino acids. Per the germline V gene, CDR1 is SGDLS and CDR2 is YYNGEE. DNA for the CDR3: TGTGCCAGCAGCGCCGGACAGGGGGCGCTAAAAAACTTC. Protein: CASSAGQGALKNF. The full variable domain, with the rest looked up from reference TRBV9 and TRBJ2-7, is DSGVTQTPKHLITATGQRVTLRCSPRSGDLSVYWYQQSLDQGLQFLIQYYNGEERAKGNILERFSAQQFPDLHSELNLSSLELGDSALYFCASSAGQGALKNFGPGTRLTVT.

The gene calls are TRBV6-1 and TRBJ1-1; TRBD1 agrees at 7 bases. With 6 bases clipped from V and 1 base from J, the junction kept 8 bases outside the gene matches. Germline V gene data show CDR1 as MNHNS and CDR2 as SASEGT. The CDR3 extends over 15 amino acids. CDR3 bases: TGTGCCAGCAGACATCCTGGGACAGCGAACACTGAAGCTTTCTTT. It translates to CASRHPGTANTEAFF.

This clonotype has only a few counts. J is TRBJ2-1 and V is TRBV7-9; D is ambiguous. The CDR3 is made up of 13 amino acids. CDR1 is SEHNR and CDR2 is FQNEAQ in the germline V gene (reference sequence). Trimming stripped 7 bases from V and 3 bases from J, with 10 bases between. The CDR3 DNA is TGTGCCAGCACCAAAGAAAACTACAATGAGCAGTTCTTC. It encodes CASTKENYNEQFF.

This clonotype has a handful of counts. This chain links TRBV7-9 with TRBJ1-1; no clear D gene. Trimming shortened V by 2 bases and J by 6 bases, and 13 bases separated the two germline ends. CDR1 and CDR2 from the germline V gene are SEHNR and FQNEAQ (reference sequence). This CDR3 is 14 amino acids long. The chain's CDR3 is CASSLPLVMAEAFF. For the CDR3, the DNA is TGTGCCAGCAGCTTACCCCTGGTTATGGCTGAAGCTTTCTTT.

This chain connects TRBV20-1 to TRBJ2-7; TRBD1 aligns across 7 bases. The J segment lost 3 bases and the V segment lost 5 bases, leaving 7 bases of the junction unmatched. This CDR3 spans 13 amino acids. Per germline, CDR1 DFQATT and CDR2 SNEGSKA (reference sequence). CDR3 region: CSAPGRGYYEQYF. The CDR3 DNA sequence: TGCAGTGCTCCGGGCAGGGGGTACTACGAGCAGTACTTC.

The genes are TRBV6-2 or TRBV6-3 and TRBJ2-7, with TRBD1 matching over 9 bases. Trimming cost V 4 bases and J 5 bases; bases outside gene matches: 6. Looked up from germline, CDR1 is MNHEY and CDR2 is SVGEGT. CDR3 length: 14 amino acids. The CDR3 region has the DNA TGTGCCAGCAGTTTGCTGGACAGGGGCAACGAGCAGTACTTC. Translation gives CASSLLDRGNEQYF.

This clonotype was detected ten times or more. The V gene is TRBV5-1, the J gene TRBJ1-5; D is undetermined. Between the trimmed V and J ends, which lost 1 base and 0 bases, there was a span of 8 bases. Germline CDR1 is SGHRS and CDR2 is YFSETQ. This CDR3 contains 15 residues. The CDR3 DNA follows: TGCGCCAGCAGCTTGTACGGAGATAGCAATCAGCCCCAGCATTTT. This translates into CASSLYGDSNQPQHF.

This clonotype was observed a handful of times. The chain employs TRBV14 and TRBJ2-1; TRBD1 matches 7 bases. The V segment lost 6 bases and the J segment 3 bases; nucleotides outside the gene matches: 5. CDR1 SGHDN and CDR2 FVKESK come from the germline V gene. This CDR3 is 14 amino acids long. The CDR3 DNA follows: TGTGCCAGCAGTACGGGGACAGTCTACAATGAGCAGTTCTTC. This codes for CASSTGTVYNEQFF.

The rearrangement links TRBV3-1 to TRBJ1-5; 11 nucleotides line up with TRBD1. With 4 bases clipped from V and 5 bases from J, the junction kept 4 bases outside the gene matches. The CDR3 runs 15 residues. The germline gives CDR1 LGHDT, CDR2 YNNKEL (reference sequence). The CDR3 here is CASSPGQGADQPQHF. The CDR3 coding sequence is TGTGCCAGCAGCCCCGGACAGGGGGCGGATCAGCCCCAGCATTTT.

The chain is built from TRBV20-1 and TRBJ2-7; possibly TRBD1 for D (5 bases). The germline V gene has CDR1 DFQATT and CDR2 SNEGSKA (reference sequence). This CDR3 spans 14 amino acids. Deletions cut 3 bases from V and 6 bases from J, with 18 bases between. The CDR3 coding sequence is TGCAGTGCTAGGGGGCTGGAAAGCCCCCTCGAGCAGTACTTC. Protein product: CSARGLESPLEQYF.

This clonotype has more than one count but fewer than ten. The rearrangement joins TRBV6-1 to TRBJ2-7, with D unclear. This CDR3 comprises 14 residues. Germline values: CDR1 MNHNS, CDR2 SASEGT. Trimming pared 5 bases from V and 6 bases from J, leaving 17 bases between. Here the CDR3 DNA reads TGTGCCAGCAGTCCCACCACTCCTCTGGGCGAGCAGTACTTC. Translated, it gives CASSPTTPLGEQYF.

The rearrangement links TRBV11-1 to TRBJ2-3; 9 bases agree with TRBD2. The CDR3 is made up of 18 amino acids. The V gene end was trimmed by 3 bases and the J gene end by 1 base; junction bases not matched to a gene: 11. CDR1 and CDR2 (germline): SGHAT, FQDESV (reference sequence). The CDR3 DNA reads as TGTGCCAGCAGCTTGAGTAGCGGGAGCCTCACAGGCACAGATACGCAGTATTTT. Translating gives CASSLSSGSLTGTDTQYF. Combining the CDR3 with reference TRBV11-1 and TRBJ2-3 gives the whole variable domain EAEVAQSPRYKITEKSQAVAFWCDPISGHATLYWYRQILGQGPELLVQFQDESVVDDSQLPKDRFSAERLKGVDSTLKIQPAELGDSAMYLCASSLSSGSLTGTDTQYFGPGTRLTVL.

This clonotype was picked up a small number of times. This chain links TRBV7-3 with TRBJ2-2; D is unclear. The CDR3 totals 14 residues. Germline V gene data show CDR1 as SGHTA and CDR2 as FQGTGA. Deletions cut 8 bases from V and 8 bases from J, with 18 bases between. The CDR3 protein is CASGTLGPPGELFF. The CDR3 DNA reads as TGTGCCAGCGGAACCCTTGGCCCTCCGGGGGAGCTGTTTTTT. Drawing the rest from reference TRBV7-3 and TRBJ2-2, the complete variable domain is GAGVSQTPSNKVTEKGKYVELRCDPISGHTALYWYRQSLGQGPEFLIYFQGTGAADDSGLPNDRFFAVRPEGSVSTLKIQRTERGDSAVYLCASGTLGPPGELFFGEGSRLTVL.

The chain uses TRBV25-1 and TRBJ2-7; D gene uncertain. This CDR3 spans 12 amino acids. Per the germline V gene, CDR1 is MGHDK and CDR2 is SYGVNS. V was pared by 4 bases and J by 5 bases, with 9 bases between. CDR3 protein: CASSVVADEQYF. Here the CDR3 DNA reads TGTGCCAGCAGTGTGGTCGCAGACGAGCAGTACTTC.